The 16 T cell receptor beta chains presented below share a single source sample, sequenced in a study of T cells of healthy individuals. Using its own MiXCR run on the 5' RACE reads, TCRdb lists one record per CDR3 protein. This table holds approximately 50,000 distinct CDR3 sequences, around 15% found once. The source is a human donor in good health.

This clonotype appeared many times. The chain employs TRBV19 and TRBJ2-7, with 8 bases fitting TRBD2. Trimming took 6 bases from V and 2 from J; bases not matched to a gene: 15. The CDR3 totals 17 residues. The germline CDR1 and CDR2 sequences are LNHDA and SQIVND (reference sequence). The CDR3, as DNA: TGTGCCAGTAGCAGAAAAAGAAGCGGGAGCGAGGCCTACGAGCAGTACTTC. Its protein is CASSRKRSGSEAYEQYF.

Only one count was recorded for this clonotype. A much more abundant neighbour one base away suggests this may be a read error. The chain has TRBV24-1 and TRBJ2-7; 13 nucleotides match TRBD2. V shed 9 bases, J shed 7 bases, and the junction held 11 bases outside the gene matches. CDR3 length: 15 residues. Looked up from germline, CDR1 is KGHDR and CDR2 is SFDVKD. The CDR3 DNA reads as TGTGCCACCTCTAGGGGACTAGCGGGAATGAATGAGCAGTACTTC. Protein: CATSRGLAGMNEQYF.

This clonotype was detected ten times or more. The CDR3 bases are TGTGCCAGCAGCTACATAGCGGGGACCTACGAGCAGTACTTC. This translates into CASSYIAGTYEQYF. This rearrangement joins TRBV7-2 to TRBJ2-7; 8 bases are a match to TRBD2. Germline V gene sequence: CDR1 SGHTA, CDR2 FQGNSA. V dropped 4 bases and J dropped 2; count of bases not matched to a gene: 4. The CDR3 contains 14 residues.

This clonotype was seen only a few times. The chain links TRBV29-1 to TRBJ2-7; unclear D gene. The V end was cut by 4 bases, the J end by 4 bases, with 8 bases between. Germline values: CDR1 SQVTM, CDR2 ANQGSEA. The CDR3 extends over 11 amino acids. CDR3 region: CSVVWGYEQYF. The CDR3 bases are TGCAGCGTTGTTTGGGGATACGAGCAGTACTTC.

The table lists this clonotype with a few counts. This chain links TRBV10-3 with TRBJ1-1, with a tentative D call TRBD1 (6 bases). The CDR3 totals 14 residues. Germline lookup yields CDR1 ENHRY and CDR2 SYGVKD. V was pared by 7 bases and J by 4 bases, with 16 bases between. In DNA form, the CDR3 reads TGTGCCATCAAGACAGGTGGTGAGTTCACTGAAGCTTTCTTT. Translating gives CAIKTGGEFTEAFF.

There are a few counts of this clonotype. The rearrangement links TRBV28 to TRBJ1-1; D ambiguous. This CDR3 is built from 17 residues. The V gene lost 4 bases and the J gene lost 1 base, with 19 bases spanning the gap. Germline assignment: CDR1 MDHEN and CDR2 SYDVKM. The DNA of the CDR3 is TGTGCCAGCAGTTCCCTGAGGGAGGGCAGTGCGAACACTGAAGCTTTCTTT. It codes for CASSSLREGSANTEAFF.

This clonotype was observed a few times. The rearrangement links TRBV20-1 to TRBJ2-7; D unresolved. From germline, CDR1 is DFQATT and CDR2 SNEGSKA (reference sequence). V lost 3 bases, J lost 2 bases, and 8 bases lay in between. The CDR3 has 12 amino acids. The CDR3, as DNA: TGCAGTGCTAGCGAGGTACCCTACGAGCAGTACTTC. Amino acid sequence: CSASEVPYEQYF.

This chain links TRBV7-2 with TRBJ2-3, with a possible D match to TRBD2 (5 bases). Trimming removed 5 bases from V and 5 bases from J, with 11 bases in between. This CDR3 has 13 amino acids. Per the germline V gene, CDR1 is SGHTA and CDR2 is FQGNSA. This chain's CDR3 is CASSPPRGDTQYF. CDR3 DNA: TGTGCCAGCAGCCCACCCCGGGGAGATACGCAGTATTTT.

This sequence joins TRBV3-1 and TRBJ1-4; a weak D match, TRBD1 (6 bases). Per germline, CDR1 LGHDT and CDR2 YNNKEL (reference sequence). This CDR3 is 16 amino acids long. The V and J ends lost 4 bases and 4 bases respectively, with 16 bases between them. The CDR3 DNA reads TGTGCCAGCAGCCCCCGACAGGTACGGAGTAATGAAAAACTGTTTTTT. Amino acids: CASSPRQVRSNEKLFF.

Note on this clonotype: Given a much more abundant clone one base away, this may be a read error. The rearrangement links TRBV20-1 to TRBJ2-1, with 8 positions matching TRBD2. The CDR3 contains 19 residues. Germline lookup yields CDR1 DFQATT and CDR2 SNEGSKA (reference sequence). V shed 1 base, J shed 5 bases, and the junction held 19 bases outside the gene matches. The CDR3 loop reads CSARVPVGSGAGVNNEQFF. CDR3 bases: TGCAGTGCTAGAGTTCCAGTGGGCTCAGGAGCGGGAGTAAACAATGAGCAGTTCTTC.

V and J are TRBV7-2 and TRBJ2-7, with D possibly being TRBD2 (5 bases). The V gene lost 2 bases and the J gene lost 3 bases, with 14 bases spanning the gap. This CDR3 spans 15 amino acids. Germline assignment: CDR1 SGHTA and CDR2 FQGNSA. The DNA for the CDR3 is TGTGCCAGCAGCTTATCGGGGATGGGATTCTACGAGCAGTACTTC. Its protein product is CASSLSGMGFYEQYF.

This clonotype showed up many times. The chain is built from TRBV12-3 or TRBV12-4 and TRBJ2-1; D is unclear. The CDR3 has 14 amino acids. Deletions cut 6 bases from V and 5 bases from J, with 14 bases between. The chain's CDR3 is CASRWMSVDNEQFF. CDR3 DNA: TGTGCCAGCAGGTGGATGTCAGTCGACAATGAGCAGTTCTTC.

This clonotype was observed a handful of times. The chain employs TRBV20-1 and TRBJ2-5, with 7 bases lining up with TRBD1. CDR1 and CDR2 from the germline V gene are DFQATT and SNEGSKA (reference sequence). Germline trimming cut 6 bases from V and 2 bases from J; bases unmatched to any gene: 6. The CDR3 contains 13 residues. CDR3 nucleotides: TGCAGTGCACCGGGACAGCTTCAAGAGACCCAGTACTTC. It translates to CSAPGQLQETQYF.

This clonotype has only a few counts. The rearrangement links TRBV4-3 to TRBJ2-2; 9 bases agree with TRBD1. The CDR3 totals 15 residues. The trim removed 3 bases at V and 4 bases at J, leaving 3 bases unmatched. Germline-derived CDR1 and CDR2 are LGHNA and YSLEER. CDR3: CASSQGQGITGELFF. CDR3 nucleotides: TGCGCCAGCAGCCAGGGACAGGGTATCACCGGGGAGCTGTTTTTT.

A word on this clonotype: The junction shows a germline mismatch at one end, possibly a read error. The rearrangement joins TRBV25-1 to TRBJ2-5, with 8 bases that match TRBD2. Germline V lookup: CDR1 MGHDK, CDR2 SYGVNS. This CDR3 is 16 amino acids long. CDR3: CVSSELRGASQETQYF. In nucleotides, the CDR3 is TGTGTCAGCAGTGAACTGCGGGGGGCGTCCCAAGAGACCCAGTACTTC.

This clonotype came up many times. The V gene is TRBV11-2, the J gene TRBJ2-5; D is unclear. From germline, CDR1 is SGHAT and CDR2 FQNNGV. V gave up 0 bases and J gave up 5 bases, with 7 bases separating them. The CDR3 consists of 13 residues. The CDR3 DNA reads TGTGCCAGCAGCTTAGAGAAGTCGGAGACCCAGTACTTC. Translating gives CASSLEKSETQYF.